This TCR beta chain was sequenced during a study of T cell responses to AZD1222 COVID-19 vaccine. Overall study findings and caveats: Samples come after the peak T cell response, not at day 14. The sample set comprised mostly white British donors with more females, and clonal diversity was possibly underestimated.

Profiling relied on immunoSEQ multiplex PCR, and the TCRdb table lists in-frame clones only, not all of them. The data contain under 150,000 clones, approximately 85% of them singletons. V shed 4 bases and J shed 1 base, with 7 bases lying between them. The CDR3 spans 13 residues. CDR1 is PRHDT and CDR2 is FYEKMQ in the germline V gene (reference sequence). Notes on this clone: Its matching antigen is unknown.

The clonotype comes from an adult in good health. V and J are TRBV13 and TRBJ2-5, with unresolved D. Here the sequenced sample was peripheral blood, taken on day 0 of AZD1222 vaccination. Written as DNA, the CDR3 is TGTGCCAGCAGCTCAGACATCCAAGAGACCCAGTACTTC. Protein: CASSSDIQETQYF.